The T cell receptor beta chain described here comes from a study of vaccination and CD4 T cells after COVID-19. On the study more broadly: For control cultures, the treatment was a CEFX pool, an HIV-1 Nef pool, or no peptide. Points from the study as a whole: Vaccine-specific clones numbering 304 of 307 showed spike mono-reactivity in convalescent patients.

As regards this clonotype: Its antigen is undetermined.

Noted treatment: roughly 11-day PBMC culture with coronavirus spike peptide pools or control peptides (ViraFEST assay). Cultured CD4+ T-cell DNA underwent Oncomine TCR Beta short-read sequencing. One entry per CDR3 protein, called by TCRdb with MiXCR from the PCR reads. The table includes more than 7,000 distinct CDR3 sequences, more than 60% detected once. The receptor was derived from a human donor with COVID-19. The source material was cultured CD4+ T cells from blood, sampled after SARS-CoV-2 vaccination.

The CDR3 protein is CASRLNPQGADGYTF. The CDR3 region has the DNA TGTGCCAGCAGACTCAACCCACAGGGGGCAGATGGCTACACCTTC. J is TRBJ1-2 and V is TRBV7-2; 9 bases fit TRBD1. Germline loops: CDR1 SGHTA, CDR2 FQGNSA. Trimming at V came to 6 bases and at J to 6 bases, leaving 11 bases not matched to a gene. The CDR3 is 15 amino acids.